This T cell receptor (beta chain) was recovered during a study of T cell responses to AZD1222 COVID-19 vaccine. On this clone: Its antigen is not known.

General observations from the study: There were vaccine-associated CD4 TCRs across spike, dominant at 160-218 and 743-854. Spike-specific TCR breadth and depth both grew after two AZD1222 doses. Seropositive at baseline were only six AZD1222 recipients. As reported, nearly half of all spike-specific TCRs target variant regions that are unmutated.

Assay: immunoSEQ multiplex PCR; the TCRdb copy retains only in-frame clones and omits some. The sample includes over 130,000 clones, roughly 92% seen only once; the top ten take about a tenth. The receptor was isolated from an adult who received the AZD1222 COVID-19 vaccine. This material consisted of peripheral blood, taken 28 days after the second AZD1222 dose.

The CDR3 region has the DNA TGCGCCAGCAGCCAAGATAGTACCCCCCGCTATGGCTACACCTTC. Translated: CASSQDSTPRYGYTF. V and J are TRBV4-1 and TRBJ1-2; D is unclear. The CDR3 is 15 amino acids. Germline CDR1 MGHRA, CDR2 YSYEKL. V dropped 0 bases and J dropped 4 bases, with 12 bases sitting between them.